This is a list of T cell receptor beta chains from one sample in a study of type 1 regulatory T cells. TCRdb reanalysed the reads using MiXCR and keeps one entry per CDR3 protein. The sample consists of over 90,000 distinct CDR3 sequences, 31% of them appearing once. Sequencing input: CD4+ T cells, either the whole sample or a sorted fraction (not recorded which). Every receptor here comes from a human donor in good health. The CDR3 runs from the conserved cysteine through the conserved F or W. The D gene is left open where the match is weak. Clone sizes are given selectively: once, few, many, or a class where the clone is expanded.

>NA|NA|TRBV5-1|TRBJ2-2
TGCGCCAGCAGCTTGGAATTCGGGACTCCTGGTCGGGAGCTGTTTTTT
CASSLEFGTPGRELFF
>NA|TRBD1|TRBV5-1|TRBJ2-2
TGCGCCAGCAGCGTGGACAGGATTGCCACCGGGGAGCTGTTTTTT
CASSVDRIATGELFF
>NA|NA|TRBV7-9|TRBJ2-2
TGTGCCAGCAGGCCAGGGCTAGCAGCCACCGGGGAGCTGTTTTTT
CASRPGLAATGELFF
>NA|NA|TRBV7-9|TRBJ2-2
TGTGCCAGCAGCTTAAGTCGGGACACCGGGGAGCTGTTTTTT
CASSLSRDTGELFF
>NA|NA|TRBV5-1|TRBJ2-5
TGCGCCAGCAGCTTGGTGGCGGACCAAGAGACCCAGTACTTC
CASSLVADQETQYF
>few|TRBD2|TRBV11-1|TRBJ2-4
TGTGCCAGCAGCACGGACGCTCTAATCCCCAGCGGGGGAGCCAAAAACATTCAGTACTTC
CASSTDALIPSGGAKNIQYF
>NA|NA|TRBV12-3/TRBV12-4|TRBJ1-1
TGTGCCAGCAGTTTATCCCCGTCGGGGGCGAGGAACACTGAAGCTTTCTTT
CASSLSPSGARNTEAFF
>NA|TRBD1|TRBV28|TRBJ2-3
TGTGCCAGCAGTTTCCGACAGGGTAGCACAGATACGCAGTATTTT
CASSFRQGSTDTQYF
>few|TRBD2|TRBV6-2/TRBV6-3|TRBJ2-5
TGTGCCAGCAGGCCTCCGGGACTAGCGGGGCAAGAGACCCAGTACTTC
CASRPPGLAGQETQYF
>few|TRBD2|TRBV12-3/TRBV12-4|TRBJ2-5
TGTGCCAGCAGTTTGACTAGCGGGAGTGGTGAGACCCAGTACTTC
CASSLTSGSGETQYF
>NA|NA|TRBV3-1|TRBJ2-1
TGTGCCAGCAGCCAAGACCCAGGCCGAGGGAAATTGGGCTCCTACAATGAGCAGTTCTTC
CASSQDPGRGKLGSYNEQFF
>few|TRBD1|TRBV20-1|TRBJ1-6
TGCAGTGCTAGAGTCACAGGGGGCGCAGGAAGTTCCCCCCTCCACTTT
CSARVTGGAGSSPLHF
>NA|NA|TRBV20-1|TRBJ2-1
TGCAGTGCTAGAAAAGAGGTAGCGGTGTACAATGAGCAGTTCTTC
CSARKEVAVYNEQFF
>NA|TRBD1|TRBV5-1|TRBJ2-7
TGCGCCAGCAGCGCTGACAGGGATAACGAGCAGTACTTC
CASSADRDNEQYF
>many|NA|TRBV7-2|TRBJ2-1
TGTGCCAGCAGCTTTACCCGGAATGAGCAGTTCTTC
CASSFTRNEQFF
>once|NA|TRBV19|TRBJ2-2
TGTGCCAGTAGTATTGCCGCCACCTGCACCGGGGAGCTGTTTTTT
CASSIAATCTGELFF
>NA|TRBD2|TRBV20-1|TRBJ2-2
TGCAGTGCTAGTGTTTCGGGACTAGGAGGCACCGGGGAGCTGTTTTTT
CSASVSGLGGTGELFF
>few|TRBD2|TRBV11-1|TRBJ2-3
TGTGCCAGCAGCCCCGGGACTAGCGGGACCGCAGATACGCAGTATTTT
CASSPGTSGTADTQYF
>few|NA|TRBV15|TRBJ2-5
TGTGCCACCAGCAGAGATCCGGCAGCCCAAGAGACCCAGTACTTC
CATSRDPAAQETQYF
>few|NA|TRBV20-1|TRBJ1-5
TGCAGTGCTCCGCGGACGGGAACGTGGCACCAGCCCCAGCATTTT
CSAPRTGTWHQPQHF
>few|NA|TRBV23-1|TRBJ2-3
TGCGCCTGTCAGGGTTACAGCACAGATACGCAGTATTTT
CACQGYSTDTQYF
>many|NA|TRBV7-8|TRBJ2-5
TGTGCCAGCAGCCTGATGACCCAGACCCAGTACTTC
CASSLMTQTQYF
>few|NA|TRBV5-1|TRBJ2-5
TGCGCCAGCAGCCAGGAAGGCGACAGCAACAGTAAGACCCAGTACTTC
CASSQEGDSNSKTQYF
>NA|NA|TRBV27|TRBJ2-3
TGTGCCAGCAGTAAAAGAATACCCCTGCGAGGCACAGATACGCAGTATTTT
CASSKRIPLRGTDTQYF
>few|NA|TRBV21-1|TRBJ2-1
TGTGCCAGCAGCAAAATTGCGCGGGAGGCGGGGTACAATGAGCAGTTCTTC
CASSKIAREAGYNEQFF
>NA|NA|TRBV7-8|TRBJ2-7
TGTGCCAGCAGCTTGACGACAGACCGGAAGTACTTC
CASSLTTDRKYF
>few|NA|TRBV7-9|TRBJ1-1
TGTGCCAGCAGCTCCGTTACATATGACACTGAAGCTTTCTTT
CASSSVTYDTEAFF
>NA|TRBD2|TRBV7-2|TRBJ2-7
TGTGCCAGCAGCTTATCCGTTGGGACTAGCTACGAGCAGTACTTC
CASSLSVGTSYEQYF
>few|NA|TRBV20-1|TRBJ1-1
TGCAGTGCTAGAGACCCCTCGGGCTCGGGTACTGAAGCTTTCTTT
CSARDPSGSGTEAFF
>few|NA|TRBV7-9|TRBJ2-5
TGTGCCAGCAGCTTATCGTACGCCCAAGAGACCCAGTACTTC
CASSLSYAQETQYF
>few|NA|TRBV4-1|TRBJ2-5
TGCGCCAGCAGCCCGGCAAGGCCCCCGAGAGAGACCCAGTACTTC
CASSPARPPRETQYF
>NA|NA|TRBV2|TRBJ2-1
TGTGCCAGCAGTGAGGAGGTGAACAATGAGCAGTTCTTC
CASSEEVNNEQFF
>few|NA|TRBV12-3/TRBV12-4|TRBJ1-6
TGTGCCAGCAGTTTGGTCCGGGCCCCAAATTCACCCCTCCACTTT
CASSLVRAPNSPLHF
>NA|TRBD1|TRBV7-9|TRBJ2-1
TGTGCCAGCAGCTTATCGTGGACAGGGCAGTTCTTC
CASSLSWTGQFF
>once|NA|TRBV30|TRBJ2-7
TGTGCCTGGAGTGTACTGGGGGCTGGCTACGAGCAGTACTTC
CAWSVLGAGYEQYF
>few|NA|TRBV6-4|TRBJ2-1
TGTGCCAGCATTGAAGGACAGATCTACAATGAGCAGTTCTTC
CASIEGQIYNEQFF
>NA|NA|TRBV27|TRBJ1-5
TGTGCCACCGGGGAGGGGTACCAGCCCCAGCATTTT
CATGEGYQPQHF
>NA|NA|TRBV12-3/TRBV12-4|TRBJ2-1
TGTGCCAGCGGTTTTCGGCGTTACAATGAGCAGTTCTTC
CASGFRRYNEQFF
>NA|NA|TRBV6-5|TRBJ2-5
TGTGCCAGTGGATCACCACGGTCCCAGTACTTC
CASGSPRSQYF
>few|NA|TRBV4-3|TRBJ2-7
TGCGCCAGCAGCCAAGACCCGCTAGCGACCTCCTACGAGCAGTACTTC
CASSQDPLATSYEQYF
>NA|NA|TRBV5-1|TRBJ2-2
TGCGCCAGCAGCTTGAAGGGGACCGGGGAGCTGTTTTTT
CASSLKGTGELFF
>NA|NA|TRBV19|TRBJ1-5
TGTGCCAGTAGTATTAAAATGCAGGGGAGCAATCAGCCCCAGCATTTT
CASSIKMQGSNQPQHF
>NA|NA|TRBV29-1|TRBJ2-1
TGCAGCGTTGAGGGGACGGTACTCTCCTACAATGAGCAGTTCTTC
CSVEGTVLSYNEQFF
>few|NA|TRBV5-1|TRBJ2-1
TGCGCCAGCCGATCTACAGGGATAGTAAATGAGCAGTTCTTC
CASRSTGIVNEQFF
>NA|TRBD1|TRBV7-2|TRBJ2-4
TGTGCCAGCAGCTTAACGGGACAGCAAAACATTCAGTACTTC
CASSLTGQQNIQYF
>NA|TRBD1|TRBV14|TRBJ1-4
TGTGCCAGCAGACCGACAGGGAAGATCTCCGGTCTGTTTTTT
CASRPTGKISGLFF
>NA|TRBD2|TRBV7-2|TRBJ2-1
TGTGCCAGCAGCTCCCGGACTAGCGGGACTGAGCAGTTCTTC
CASSSRTSGTEQFF
>NA|TRBD2|TRBV7-8|TRBJ2-2
TGTGCCAGCAGCCAAAAAGGCCTAGCGGATACCTGGGAGCTGTTTTTT
CASSQKGLADTWELFF
>NA|NA|TRBV4-3|TRBJ1-6
TGCGCCAGCAGCCAAGAGTGGGCCTATAATTCACCCCTCCACTTT
CASSQEWAYNSPLHF
>many|NA|TRBV2|TRBJ2-3
TGTGCCAGCAGTGTCGCAGATACGCAGTATTTT
CASSVADTQYF
>NA|TRBD2|TRBV7-8|TRBJ2-1
TGTGCCAGCAGCTTAGGGCTAGCGGGTCGAGAGCAGTTCTTC
CASSLGLAGREQFF
>few|NA|TRBV20-1|TRBJ2-3
TGCAGTGCTAGAGATTCCCCGGGAGCGGCGGATACGCAGTATTTT
CSARDSPGAADTQYF
>few|NA|TRBV7-9|TRBJ2-3
TGTGCCAGCAGCCCCGGGGCGGAAGACACAGATACGCAGTATTTT
CASSPGAEDTDTQYF